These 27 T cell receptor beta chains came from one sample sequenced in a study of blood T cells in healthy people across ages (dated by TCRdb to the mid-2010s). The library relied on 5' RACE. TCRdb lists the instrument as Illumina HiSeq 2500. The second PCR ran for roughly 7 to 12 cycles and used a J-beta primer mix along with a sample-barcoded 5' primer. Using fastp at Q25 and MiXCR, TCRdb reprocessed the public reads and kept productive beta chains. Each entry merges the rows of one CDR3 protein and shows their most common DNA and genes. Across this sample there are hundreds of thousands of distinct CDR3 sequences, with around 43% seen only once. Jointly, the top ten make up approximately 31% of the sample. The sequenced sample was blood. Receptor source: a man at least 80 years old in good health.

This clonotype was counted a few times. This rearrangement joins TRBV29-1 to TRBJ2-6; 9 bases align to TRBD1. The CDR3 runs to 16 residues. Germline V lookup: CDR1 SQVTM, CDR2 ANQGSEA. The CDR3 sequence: CNSGQGTVSGANVLTF. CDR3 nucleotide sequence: TGCAACAGCGGACAGGGGACCGTCTCTGGGGCCAACGTCCTGACTTTC.

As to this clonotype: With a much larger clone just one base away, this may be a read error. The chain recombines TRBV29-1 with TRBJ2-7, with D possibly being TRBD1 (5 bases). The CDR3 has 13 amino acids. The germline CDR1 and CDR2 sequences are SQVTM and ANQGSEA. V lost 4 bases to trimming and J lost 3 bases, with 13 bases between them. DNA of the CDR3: TGCAGCGTTGGTGCAGGGCCGGACTACGAGCAGTACTTC. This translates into CSVGAGPDYEQYF.

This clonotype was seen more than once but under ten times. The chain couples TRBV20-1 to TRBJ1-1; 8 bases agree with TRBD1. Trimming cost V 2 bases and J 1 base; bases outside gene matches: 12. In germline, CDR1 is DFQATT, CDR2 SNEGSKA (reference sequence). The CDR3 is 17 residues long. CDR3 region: CSARSAGGFLPNTEAFF. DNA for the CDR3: TGCAGTGCTAGATCGGCAGGGGGCTTCCTTCCGAACACTGAAGCTTTCTTT.

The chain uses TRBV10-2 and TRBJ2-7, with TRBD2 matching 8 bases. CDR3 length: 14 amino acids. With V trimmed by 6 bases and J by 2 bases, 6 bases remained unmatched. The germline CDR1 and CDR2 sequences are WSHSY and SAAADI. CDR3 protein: CASRFSGATYEQYF. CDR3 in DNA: TGCGCCAGCAGGTTTAGCGGGGCGACCTACGAGCAGTACTTC.

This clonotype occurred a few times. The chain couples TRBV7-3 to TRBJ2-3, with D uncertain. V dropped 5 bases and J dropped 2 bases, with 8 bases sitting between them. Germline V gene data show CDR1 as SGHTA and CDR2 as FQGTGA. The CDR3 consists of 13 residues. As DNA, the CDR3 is TGTGCCAGCAGCCCACACCCCACAGATACGCAGTATTTT. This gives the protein CASSPHPTDTQYF.

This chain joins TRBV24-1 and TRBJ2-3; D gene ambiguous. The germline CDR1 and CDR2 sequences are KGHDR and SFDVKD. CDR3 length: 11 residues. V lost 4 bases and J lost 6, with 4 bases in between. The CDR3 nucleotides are TGTGCCACCAGTGACAGGGATACGCAGTATTTT. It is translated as CATSDRDTQYF.

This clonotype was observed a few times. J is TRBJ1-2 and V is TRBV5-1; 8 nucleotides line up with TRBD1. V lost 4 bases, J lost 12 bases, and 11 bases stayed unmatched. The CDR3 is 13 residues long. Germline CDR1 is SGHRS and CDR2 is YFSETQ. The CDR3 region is CASSQGDRLGDTF. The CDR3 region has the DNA TGCGCCAGCAGCCAGGGGGACAGGCTGGGGGACACCTTC.

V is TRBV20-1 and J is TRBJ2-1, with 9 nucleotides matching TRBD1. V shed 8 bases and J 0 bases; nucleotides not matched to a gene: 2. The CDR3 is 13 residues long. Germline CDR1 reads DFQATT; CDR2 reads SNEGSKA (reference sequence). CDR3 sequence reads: CSLDRGSYNEQFF. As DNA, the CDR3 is TGCAGTTTGGACAGGGGCTCCTACAATGAGCAGTTCTTC.

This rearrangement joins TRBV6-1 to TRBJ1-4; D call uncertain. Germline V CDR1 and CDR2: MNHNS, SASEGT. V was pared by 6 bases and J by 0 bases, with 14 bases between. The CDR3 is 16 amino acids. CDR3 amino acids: CASSPERRSTNEKLFF. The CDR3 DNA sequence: TGTGCCAGCAGCCCGGAGCGACGGTCAACTAATGAAAAACTGTTTTTT.

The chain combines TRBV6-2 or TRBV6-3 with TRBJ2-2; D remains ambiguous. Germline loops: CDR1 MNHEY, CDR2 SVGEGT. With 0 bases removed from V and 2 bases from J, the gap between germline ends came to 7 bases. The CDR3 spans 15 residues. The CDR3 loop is CASSYSWLNTGELFF. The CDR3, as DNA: TGTGCCAGCAGTTACTCTTGGCTCAACACCGGGGAGCTGTTTTTT.

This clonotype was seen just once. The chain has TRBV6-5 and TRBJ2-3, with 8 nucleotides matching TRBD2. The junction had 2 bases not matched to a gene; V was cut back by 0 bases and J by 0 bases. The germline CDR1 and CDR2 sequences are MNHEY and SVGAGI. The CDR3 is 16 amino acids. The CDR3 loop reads CASSYSGLVSTDTQYF. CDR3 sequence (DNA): TGTGCCAGCAGTTACTCGGGACTAGTTAGCACAGATACGCAGTATTTT.

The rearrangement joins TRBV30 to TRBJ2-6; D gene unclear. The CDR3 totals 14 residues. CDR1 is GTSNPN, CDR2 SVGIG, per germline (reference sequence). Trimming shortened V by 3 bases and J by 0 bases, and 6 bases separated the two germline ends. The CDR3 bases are TGTGCCTGGAGCGCTGGCTCTGGGGCCAACGTCCTGACTTTC. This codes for CAWSAGSGANVLTF.

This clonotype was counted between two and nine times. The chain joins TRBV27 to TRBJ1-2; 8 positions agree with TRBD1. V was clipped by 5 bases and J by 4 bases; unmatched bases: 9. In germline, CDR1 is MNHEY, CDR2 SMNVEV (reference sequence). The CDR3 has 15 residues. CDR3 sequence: CASSQPGQVPYGYTF. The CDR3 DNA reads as TGTGCCAGCAGTCAACCGGGACAGGTCCCCTATGGCTACACCTTC.

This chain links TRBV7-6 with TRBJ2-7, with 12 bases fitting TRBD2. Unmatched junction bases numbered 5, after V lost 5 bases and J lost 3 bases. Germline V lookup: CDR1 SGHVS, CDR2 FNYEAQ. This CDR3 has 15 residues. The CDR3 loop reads CASSDTSGRFYEQYF. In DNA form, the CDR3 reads TGTGCCAGCAGCGATACTAGCGGGAGGTTCTACGAGCAGTACTTC.

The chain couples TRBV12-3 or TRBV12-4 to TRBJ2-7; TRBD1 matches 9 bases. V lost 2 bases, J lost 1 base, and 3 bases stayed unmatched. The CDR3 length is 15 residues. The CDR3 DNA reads TGTGCCAGCAGTTTACTGGACAGGGGTTCCTACGAGCAGTACTTC. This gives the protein CASSLLDRGSYEQYF.

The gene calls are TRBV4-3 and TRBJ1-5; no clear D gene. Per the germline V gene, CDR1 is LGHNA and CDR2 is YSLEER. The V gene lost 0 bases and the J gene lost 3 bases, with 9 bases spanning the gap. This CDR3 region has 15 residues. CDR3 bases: TGCGCCAGCAGCCAAGATTGGGCGGACAATCAGCCCCAGCATTTT. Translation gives CASSQDWADNQPQHF.

The CDR3 bases are TGTGCCAGCAGCAGAGACAGGGAACAAGAGACCCAGTACTTC. Encoded protein: CASSRDREQETQYF. The chain couples TRBV7-2 to TRBJ2-5; TRBD1 aligns across 7 bases. V was clipped by 5 bases and J by 2 bases; unmatched bases: 5. The CDR3 extends over 14 amino acids. CDR1 is SGHTA, CDR2 FQGNSA, per germline.

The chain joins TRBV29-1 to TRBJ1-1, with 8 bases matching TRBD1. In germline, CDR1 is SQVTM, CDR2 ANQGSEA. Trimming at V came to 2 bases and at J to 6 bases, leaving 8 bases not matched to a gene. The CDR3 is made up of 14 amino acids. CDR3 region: CSVENDRGSAEAFF. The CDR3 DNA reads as TGCAGCGTTGAAAATGACAGGGGTTCCGCTGAAGCTTTCTTT.

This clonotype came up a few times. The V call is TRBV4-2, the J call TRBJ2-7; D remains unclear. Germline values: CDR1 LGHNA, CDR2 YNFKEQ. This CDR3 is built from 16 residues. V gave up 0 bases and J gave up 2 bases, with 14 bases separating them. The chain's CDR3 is CASSQDLTAEPYEQYF. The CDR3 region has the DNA TGTGCCAGCAGCCAAGACTTGACGGCGGAGCCCTACGAGCAGTACTTC.

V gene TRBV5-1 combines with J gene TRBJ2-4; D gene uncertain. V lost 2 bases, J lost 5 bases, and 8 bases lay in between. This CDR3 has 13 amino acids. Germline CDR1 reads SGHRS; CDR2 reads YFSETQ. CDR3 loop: CASSLGFENIQYF. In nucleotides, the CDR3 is TGCGCCAGCAGCTTAGGATTTGAAAACATTCAGTACTTC. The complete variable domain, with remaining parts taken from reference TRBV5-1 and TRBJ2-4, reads KAGVTQTPRYLIKTRGQQVTLSCSPISGHRSVSWYQQTPGQGLQFLFEYFSETQRNKGNFPGRFSGRQFSNSRSEMNVSTLELGDSALYLCASSLGFENIQYFGAGTRLSVL.

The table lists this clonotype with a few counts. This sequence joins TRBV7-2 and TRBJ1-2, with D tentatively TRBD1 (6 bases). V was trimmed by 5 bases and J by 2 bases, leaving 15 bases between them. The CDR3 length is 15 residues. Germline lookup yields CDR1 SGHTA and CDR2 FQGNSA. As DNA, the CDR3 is TGTGCCAGCAGCCAATCACAGGGTAGCAACTATGGCTACACCTTC. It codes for CASSQSQGSNYGYTF.

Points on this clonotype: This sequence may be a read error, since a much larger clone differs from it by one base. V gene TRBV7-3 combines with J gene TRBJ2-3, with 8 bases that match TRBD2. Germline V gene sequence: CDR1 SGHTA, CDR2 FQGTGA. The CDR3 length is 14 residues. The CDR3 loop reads CVSSYGGATDTQYF. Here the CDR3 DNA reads TGTGTCAGCAGCTACGGGGGGGCAACAGATACGCAGTATTTT.

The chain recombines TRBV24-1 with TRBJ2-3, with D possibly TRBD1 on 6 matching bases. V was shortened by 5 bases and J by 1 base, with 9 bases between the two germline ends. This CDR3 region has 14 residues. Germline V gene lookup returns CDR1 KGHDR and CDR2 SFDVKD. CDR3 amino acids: CATSGRQGTDTQYF. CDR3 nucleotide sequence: TGTGCCACCAGTGGCCGACAGGGCACAGATACGCAGTATTTT.

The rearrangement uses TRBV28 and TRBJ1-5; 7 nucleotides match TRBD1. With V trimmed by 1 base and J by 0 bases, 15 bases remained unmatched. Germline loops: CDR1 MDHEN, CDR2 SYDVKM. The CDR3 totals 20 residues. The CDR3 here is CASSLYGQDSLKYSNQPQHF. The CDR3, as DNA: TGTGCCAGCAGTTTATACGGACAGGATTCCCTAAAATATAGCAATCAGCCCCAGCATTTT.

The CDR3 protein is CASSHWAGASGVTDTQYF. The CDR3 DNA reads TGTGCCAGCAGCCATTGGGCGGGTGCTAGCGGGGTTACAGATACGCAGTATTTT. This chain uses TRBV7-2 with TRBJ2-3, with 9 bases identical to TRBD2. Germline V lookup: CDR1 SGHTA, CDR2 FQGNSA. There are 18 residues in the CDR3. Losses at the gene ends were 5 bases for V and 3 bases for J; bases not matched to a gene: 15.

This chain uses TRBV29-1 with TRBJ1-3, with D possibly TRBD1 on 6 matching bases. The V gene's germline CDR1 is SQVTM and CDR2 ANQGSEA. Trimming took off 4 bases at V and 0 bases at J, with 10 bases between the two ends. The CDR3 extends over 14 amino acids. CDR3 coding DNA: TGCAGCGTTGTGGGACAAGCCTCTGGAAACACCATATATTTT. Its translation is CSVVGQASGNTIYF.

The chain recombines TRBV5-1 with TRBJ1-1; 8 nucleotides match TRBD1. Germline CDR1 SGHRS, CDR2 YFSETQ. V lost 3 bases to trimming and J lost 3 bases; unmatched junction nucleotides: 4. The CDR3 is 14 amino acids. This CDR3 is CASSSGQGDTEAFF. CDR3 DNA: TGCGCCAGCAGCTCCGGACAGGGAGACACTGAAGCTTTCTTT.